One and the same sample provided the 9 T cell receptor beta chains below, sequenced in a study of T cell responses to AZD1222 COVID-19 vaccine. Generated by immunoSEQ multiplex PCR, the TCRdb table keeps only in-frame clones and is missing some. The sample lists 150,000 to 200,000 clones; almost 95% were seen once. Source: peripheral blood, taken on day 0 of AZD1222 vaccination. The receptors stem from an adult in good health.

The chain recombines TRBV12-3 or TRBV12-4 with TRBJ1-5; no firm D call. This CDR3 spans 12 amino acids. The V end lost 1 base, the J end lost 6 bases, and 4 bases lay between the germline ends. In DNA, the CDR3 is TGTGCCAGCAGTTTAGGTGGTCAGCCCCAGCATTTT. This translates into CASSLGGQPQHF.

The chain has TRBV5-1 and TRBJ1-1; D call uncertain. The CDR3 runs 14 residues. V gave up 0 bases and J gave up 4 bases, with 10 bases separating them. The germline V gene has CDR1 SGHRS and CDR2 YFSETQ. CDR3 residues: CASSLVTDFTEAFF. Here the CDR3 DNA reads TGCGCCAGCAGCTTGGTCACGGACTTCACTGAAGCTTTCTTT.

The rearrangement uses TRBV28 and TRBJ2-2; D is uncertain. The CDR3 sequence is 14 residues long. Deletions cut 6 bases from V and 5 bases from J, with 13 bases between. Germline CDR1 is MDHEN and CDR2 is SYDVKM. CDR3 in amino acids: CASRSSVKTGELFF. DNA of the CDR3: TGTGCCAGCAGGAGCTCAGTGAAAACCGGGGAGCTGTTTTTT. Drawing the rest from reference TRBV28 and TRBJ2-2, the complete variable domain is DVKVTQSSRYLVKRTGEKVFLECVQDMDHENMFWYRQDPGLGLRLIYFSYDVKMKEKGDIPEGYSVSREKKERFSLILESASTNQTSMYLCASRSSVKTGELFFGEGSRLTVL.

This chain joins TRBV5-4 and TRBJ2-1, with 8 bases matching TRBD1. The CDR3 contains 14 residues. V was clipped by 4 bases and J by 3 bases; unmatched bases: 3. CDR1 SGHNT and CDR2 YYREEE come from the germline V gene (reference sequence). The CDR3 bases are TGTGCCAGCAGCACGGGACAGGACTACAATGAGCAGTTCTTC. The encoded protein is CASSTGQDYNEQFF.

This chain joins TRBV7-2 and TRBJ2-1; 7 nucleotides line up with TRBD1. Trimming removed 3 bases from V and 8 bases from J; junction bases left unmatched: 13. Germline CDR1 is SGHTA and CDR2 is FQGNSA. The CDR3 consists of 16 residues. CDR3 in DNA: TGTGCCAGCAGCTTTGAGAGACAGGGCTTATTTGATGAGCAGTTCTTC. Protein sequence: CASSFERQGLFDEQFF. The full variable domain, rest sourced from reference TRBV7-2 and TRBJ2-1, is GAGVSQSPSNKVTEKGKDVELRCDPISGHTALYWYRQSLGQGLEFLIYFQGNSAPDKSGLPSDRFSAERTGGSVSTLTIQRTQQEDSAVYLCASSFERQGLFDEQFFGPGTRLTVL.

The rearrangement joins TRBV6-5 to TRBJ2-2, with D perhaps TRBD1 (6 bases). This CDR3 contains 15 residues. Trimming stripped 0 bases from V and 3 bases from J, with 8 bases between. Germline V gives CDR1 MNHEY, CDR2 SVGAGI. For the CDR3, the DNA is TGTGCCAGCAGTTACTCAGGACAGTACACCGGGGAGCTGTTTTTT. Translation: CASSYSGQYTGELFF.

The chain couples TRBV5-1 to TRBJ2-6, with 10 bases aligning to TRBD1. Trimming at V came to 4 bases and at J to 3 bases, leaving 7 bases not matched to a gene. Per germline, CDR1 SGHRS and CDR2 YFSETQ. This CDR3 contains 17 residues. CDR3 amino acids: CASSLPGQGFGANVLTF. CDR3 coding DNA: TGCGCCAGCAGCCTACCGGGACAGGGGTTTGGGGCCAACGTCCTGACTTTC. The full variable domain, in which reference TRBV5-1 and TRBJ2-6 provide the parts outside the CDR3, is KAGVTQTPRYLIKTRGQQVTLSCSPISGHRSVSWYQQTPGQGLQFLFEYFSETQRNKGNFPGRFSGRQFSNSRSEMNVSTLELGDSALYLCASSLPGQGFGANVLTFGAGSRLTVL.

The sample holds one count of this clone. DNA of the CDR3: TGTGCCTGGAGTCCGTCGTATGGCTACACCTTC. As protein: CAWSPSYGYTF. The gene calls are TRBV30 and TRBJ1-2; D gene unclear. Germline assignment: CDR1 GTSNPN and CDR2 SVGIG (reference sequence). The CDR3 is 11 amino acids. The V and J ends lost 2 bases and 5 bases respectively, with 6 bases between them.

This sequence joins TRBV19 and TRBJ1-2; the match to TRBD1 covers 8 bases. This CDR3 has 15 residues. With V trimmed by 2 bases and J by 10 bases, 12 bases remained unmatched. The germline V gene encodes CDR1 LNHDA and CDR2 SQIVND (reference sequence). CDR3 DNA: TGTGCCAGTAGTATATCGGCGGGGACAGGACAAGACTACACCTTC. This sequence encodes CASSISAGTGQDYTF. Full variable domain (remainder filled in from reference TRBV19 and TRBJ1-2): DGGITQSPKYLFRKEGQNVTLSCEQNLNHDAMYWYRQDPGQGLRLIYYSQIVNDFQKGDIAEGYSVSREKKESFPLTVTSAQKNPTAFYLCASSISAGTGQDYTFGSGTRLTVV.